A single TCR beta chain is shown here with its context. Its target is not known. The source of the sample is a study of cytomegalovirus exposure and HLA in healthy donors. Study outcomes and limitations: Cytomegalovirus-associated status was assigned to 164 TCR beta chains. Presence/absence analyses rested on an assumption that sequencing depth was roughly uniform across donors. The authors later found HLA-associated TCR beta chains more clonally expanded than equally common others. Later on, an analysis tied approximately 17,000 TCR beta sequences to HLA alleles at 0.05 false discovery rate.

The CDR3 is made up of 14 amino acids. CDR1 and CDR2 (germline): SNHLY, FYNNEI. V shed 3 bases and J shed 5 bases, with 13 bases lying between them. The PCR contained 60 Vbeta and 13 Jbeta primers. The table came from immunoSEQ multiplex PCR; TCRdb's copy has only in-frame clones and leaves some out. The sample has about 80,000 clones; around 62% are singletons. The source material was PBMCs. The rearrangement uses TRBV2 and TRBJ1-1; no firm D call. This receptor was obtained from a male donor in good health and CMV-seropositive. The chain's CDR3 is CASSDPPVETEAFF. In DNA, the CDR3 is TGTGCCAGCAGTGACCCACCGGTGGAGACTGAAGCTTTCTTT.